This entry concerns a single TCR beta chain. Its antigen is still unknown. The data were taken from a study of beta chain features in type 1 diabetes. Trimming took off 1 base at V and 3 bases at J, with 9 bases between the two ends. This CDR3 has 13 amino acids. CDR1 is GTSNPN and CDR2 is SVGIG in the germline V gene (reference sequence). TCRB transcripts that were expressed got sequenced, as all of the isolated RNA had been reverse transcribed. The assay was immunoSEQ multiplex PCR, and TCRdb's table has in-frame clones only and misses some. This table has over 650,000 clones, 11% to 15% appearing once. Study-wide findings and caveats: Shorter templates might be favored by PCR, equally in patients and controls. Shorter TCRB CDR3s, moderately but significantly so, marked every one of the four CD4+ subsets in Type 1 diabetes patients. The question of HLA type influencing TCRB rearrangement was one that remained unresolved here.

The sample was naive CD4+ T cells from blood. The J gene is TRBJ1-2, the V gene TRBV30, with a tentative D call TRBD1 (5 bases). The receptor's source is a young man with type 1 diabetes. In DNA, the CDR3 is TGTGCCTGGAGTGGACAGCAGTACTATGGCTACACCTTC. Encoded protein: CAWSGQQYYGYTF.